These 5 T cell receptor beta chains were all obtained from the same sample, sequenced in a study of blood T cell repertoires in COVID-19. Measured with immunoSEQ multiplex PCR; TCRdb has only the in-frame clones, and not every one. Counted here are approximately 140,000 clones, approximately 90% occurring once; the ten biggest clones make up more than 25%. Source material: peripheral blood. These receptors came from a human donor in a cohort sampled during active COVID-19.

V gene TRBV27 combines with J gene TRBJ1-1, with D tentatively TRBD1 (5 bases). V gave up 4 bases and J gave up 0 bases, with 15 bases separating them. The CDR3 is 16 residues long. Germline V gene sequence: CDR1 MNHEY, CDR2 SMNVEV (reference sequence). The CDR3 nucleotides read TGTGCCAGCAGTTATTCCTTAGGGGAAATGAACACTGAAGCTTTCTTT. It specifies CASSYSLGEMNTEAFF.

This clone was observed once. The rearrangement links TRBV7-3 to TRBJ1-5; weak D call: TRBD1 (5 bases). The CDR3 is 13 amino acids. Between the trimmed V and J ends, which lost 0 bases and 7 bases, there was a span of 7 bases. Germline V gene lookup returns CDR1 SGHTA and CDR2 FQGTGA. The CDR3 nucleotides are TGTGCCAGCAGCTTAACGACAGAACAGCCCCAGCATTTT. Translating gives CASSLTTEQPQHF. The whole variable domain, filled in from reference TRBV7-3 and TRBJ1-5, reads GAGVSQTPSNKVTEKGKYVELRCDPISGHTALYWYRQSLGQGPEFLIYFQGTGAADDSGLPNDRFFAVRPEGSVSTLKIQRTERGDSAVYLCASSLTTEQPQHFGDGTRLSIL.

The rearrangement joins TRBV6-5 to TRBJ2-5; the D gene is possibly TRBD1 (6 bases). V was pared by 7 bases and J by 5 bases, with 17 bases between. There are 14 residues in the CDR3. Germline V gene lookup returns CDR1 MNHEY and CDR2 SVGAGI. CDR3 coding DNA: TGTGCCAGCACCTATACAGGGAAGGGCGAGACCCAGTACTTC. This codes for CASTYTGKGETQYF.

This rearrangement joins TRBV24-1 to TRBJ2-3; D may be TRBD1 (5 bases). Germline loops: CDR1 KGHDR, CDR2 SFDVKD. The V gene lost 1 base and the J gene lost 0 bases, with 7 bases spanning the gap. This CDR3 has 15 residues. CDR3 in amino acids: CATSDLQDSTDTQYF. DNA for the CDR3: TGTGCCACCAGTGATTTACAGGACAGCACAGATACGCAGTATTTT.

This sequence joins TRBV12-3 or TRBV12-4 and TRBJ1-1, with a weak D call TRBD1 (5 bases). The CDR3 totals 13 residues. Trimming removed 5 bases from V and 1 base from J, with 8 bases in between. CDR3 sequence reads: CASSTTGNTEAFF. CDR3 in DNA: TGTGCCAGCAGTACAACAGGGAACACTGAAGCTTTCTTT.